The present TCR beta chain was sequenced within a study of blood T cell repertoires in COVID-19. Study context: Acute and convalescent COVID-19 specimens originated in the United States, Italy and Spain. In each case, the material was cDNA or gDNA derived from T cells, B-cell-depleted T cells, or PBMCs.

The CDR3 covers 15 residues. Trimming pared 3 bases from V and 6 bases from J, leaving 14 bases between. Germline V CDR1 and CDR2: MNHNY, SVGAGI (reference sequence). Original processing notes: Researchers report that nucleated cell counts were estimated from reference gene primer amplification. The protocol was immunoSEQ multiplex PCR, while the TCRdb copy is restricted to in-frame clones and leaves out a portion. V and J calls and clone size follow that table, whereas D and trimming were derived from the DNA. Of 240,000 or so clones in the sample, around 80% were seen once. J is TRBJ1-4 and V is TRBV6-6; the D gene is possibly TRBD1 (5 bases). The TCR comes from a young woman with acute or convalescent COVID-19. Sequences were obtained from peripheral blood. In DNA, the CDR3 is TGTGCCAGCAGTTATATTTGGGGGGTGGATGAAAAACTGTTTTTT. Translating gives CASSYIWGVDEKLFF.